Following are 10 T cell receptor beta chains from one sample sequenced in a study of PD-1 blockade in classical Hodgkin lymphoma (dated by TCRdb to 2018 to 2020). Explained via the paper, the time point label denotes: cycle 1 day 1 (C1D1), immediately before nivolumab initiation. Every trial patient had relapsed after autologous stem cell transplantation, and cohorts A, B and C differed in prior brentuximab vedotin exposure. Library preparation used the immunoSEQ multiplex PCR assay. TCRdb re-hosts the immuneACCESS table, in-frame sequences only. Its copies lack some clones; in the studies checked, an unresolved V gene accounts for under half of them, and the cause for the rest is not known. The sample includes about 21,000 clones, with around 70% observed a single time. Of the sample, roughly 23% falls within the top ten clones. Material: peripheral blood mononuclear cells (PBMCs), obtained at baseline. The receptors here all came from a human donor with classical Hodgkin lymphoma.

The chain couples TRBV12-5 to TRBJ1-6; D possibly corresponds to TRBD1 (5 bases). Germline V CDR1 and CDR2: LGHNT, FRNRAP. The CDR3 spans 13 residues. V was trimmed by 6 bases and J by 10 bases, leaving 13 bases between them. CDR3 nucleotides: TGTGCTAGTGGAAAAGAGGGGAGATCACCCCTCCACTTT. It specifies CASGKEGRSPLHF. The whole variable domain, filled in from reference TRBV12-5 and TRBJ1-6, reads DARVTQTPRHKVTEMGQEVTMRCQPILGHNTVFWYRQTMMQGLELLAYFRNRAPLDDSGMPKDRFSAEMPDATLATLKIQPSEPRDSAVYFCASGKEGRSPLHFGNGTRLTVT.

CDR3 amino acids: CASSLGGHEQYF. The CDR3 bases are TGCGCCAGCAGCTTGGGGGGCCACGAGCAGTACTTC. The chain uses TRBV5-1 and TRBJ2-7; possibly TRBD1 for D (5 bases). V was clipped by 0 bases and J by 5 bases, with 6 bases between them. Germline V lookup: CDR1 SGHRS, CDR2 YFSETQ. This CDR3 is 12 amino acids long. The full variable domain, completed using reference TRBV5-1 and TRBJ2-7, is KAGVTQTPRYLIKTRGQQVTLSCSPISGHRSVSWYQQTPGQGLQFLFEYFSETQRNKGNFPGRFSGRQFSNSRSEMNVSTLELGDSALYLCASSLGGHEQYFGPGTRLTVT.

The chain has TRBV15 and TRBJ2-7, with D tentatively TRBD1 (6 bases). Germline CDR1 and CDR2: LNHNV and YYDKDF (reference sequence). Trimming pared 8 bases from V and 4 bases from J, leaving 15 bases between. The CDR3 is 13 residues long. This chain's CDR3 is CATGWQGRYEQYF. Here the CDR3 DNA reads TGTGCCACCGGGTGGCAGGGGCGGTACGAGCAGTACTTC.

Comments on this clone: This sample also contains other DNA sequences that code for the same CDR3. The chain employs TRBV6-4 and TRBJ2-3; TRBD2 agrees at 11 bases. With 0 bases clipped from V and 4 bases from J, the junction kept 0 bases outside the gene matches. CDR3 length: 15 amino acids. Germline V gives CDR1 MRHNA, CDR2 SNTAGT. In DNA, the CDR3 is TGTGCCAGCAGTGACTCTAGCGGGGGGGCAGATACGCAGTATTTT. It codes for CASSDSSGGADTQYF.

DNA for the CDR3: TGTGCCAGCAGCGTCGGGGGGAGGGCCAACAATGAGCAGTTCTTC. Protein: CASSVGGRANNEQFF. V is TRBV9 and J is TRBJ2-1; 7 positions agree with TRBD2. CDR1 SGDLS and CDR2 YYNGEE come from the germline V gene. The CDR3 spans 15 residues. V lost 2 bases to trimming and J lost 5 bases; unmatched junction nucleotides: 7.

This clone is a singleton in its sample. The J gene is TRBJ2-1, the V gene TRBV29-1, with TRBD1 matching over 7 bases. CDR1 is SQVTM, CDR2 ANQGSEA, per germline. The CDR3 has 15 residues. The J segment lost 7 bases and the V segment lost 1 base, leaving 10 bases of the junction unmatched. Here the CDR3 reads CSVEGRGQGVNEQFF. The CDR3 nucleotides read TGCAGCGTTGAAGGGAGAGGGCAGGGGGTGAATGAGCAGTTCTTC.

The chain is built from TRBV28 and TRBJ2-7; 9 nucleotides match TRBD1. V was clipped by 6 bases and J by 8 bases; unmatched bases: 5. CDR3 length: 12 residues. In germline, CDR1 is MDHEN, CDR2 SYDVKM. CDR3 residues: CASRIQGAKQYF. DNA of the CDR3: TGTGCCAGCAGGATACAGGGGGCAAAGCAGTACTTC.

This clone came up once. Other DNA sequences of this sample code for an identical CDR3. The chain couples TRBV9 to TRBJ2-3; perhaps TRBD2 as D (6 bases). The CDR3 is made up of 14 amino acids. CDR1 is SGDLS and CDR2 is YYNGEE in the germline V gene. With 2 bases removed from V and 2 bases from J, the gap between germline ends came to 9 bases. In DNA, the CDR3 is TGTGCCAGCAGCGTTAGCGGATACACAGATACGCAGTATTTT. It translates to CASSVSGYTDTQYF.

This chain joins TRBV4-3 and TRBJ2-7, with 8 bases that match TRBD1. With 0 bases clipped from V and 6 bases from J, the junction kept 7 bases outside the gene matches. This CDR3 has 15 residues. CDR1 and CDR2 (germline): LGHNA, YSLEER. The CDR3 here is CASSQDLGQGSEQYF. In DNA, the CDR3 is TGCGCCAGCAGCCAAGATCTCGGACAGGGCAGCGAGCAGTACTTC.

This chain uses TRBV5-4 with TRBJ2-1, with TRBD1 identical over 8 bases. The CDR3 runs 15 residues. Germline CDR1 reads SGHNT; CDR2 reads YYREEE (reference sequence). Trimming at V came to 0 bases and at J to 1 base, leaving 0 bases not matched to a gene. The CDR3 is CASSLGQGSYNEQFF. In nucleotides, the CDR3 is TGTGCCAGCAGCTTGGGACAGGGGTCCTACAATGAGCAGTTCTTC. Variable domain in full (rest from reference TRBV5-4 and TRBJ2-1): ETGVTQSPTHLIKTRGQQVTLRCSSQSGHNTVSWYQQALGQGPQFIFQYYREEENGRGNFPPRFSGLQFPNYSSELNVNALELDDSALYLCASSLGQGSYNEQFFGPGTRLTVL.